This T cell receptor (beta chain) stems from a study of identical twins. Whole-study findings and limits: Models, which agreed with sharing between unrelated individuals, nonetheless underestimated the out-of-frame TCR alpha sharing seen in monozygotic twins. Out-of-frame alpha sequences shared between twins exhibited an excess of low generation probability.

In regard to this clonotype: The antigen is undetermined.

Via MiXCR, TCRdb re-called the 5' RACE reads, giving one row per CDR3 protein. In the table there are about 890,000 distinct CDR3 sequences, more than 9% of which are singletons. The donor group consisted entirely of healthy Caucasians. V was clipped by 8 bases and J by 2 bases, with 13 bases between them. Germline loops: CDR1 MNHEY, CDR2 SMNVEV (reference sequence). The CDR3 runs to 13 residues. The data were also submitted as part of a second study, on yellow fever vaccine responses in identical twins.

The source of this sequence is a woman between 18 and 29 years old in good health. The sequencing input was PBMCs. V is TRBV27 and J is TRBJ2-7; D perhaps matches TRBD2 (6 bases). The CDR3 reads CASGASAPYEQYF. CDR3 bases: TGTGCCAGCGGGGCTAGCGCTCCCTACGAGCAGTACTTC.